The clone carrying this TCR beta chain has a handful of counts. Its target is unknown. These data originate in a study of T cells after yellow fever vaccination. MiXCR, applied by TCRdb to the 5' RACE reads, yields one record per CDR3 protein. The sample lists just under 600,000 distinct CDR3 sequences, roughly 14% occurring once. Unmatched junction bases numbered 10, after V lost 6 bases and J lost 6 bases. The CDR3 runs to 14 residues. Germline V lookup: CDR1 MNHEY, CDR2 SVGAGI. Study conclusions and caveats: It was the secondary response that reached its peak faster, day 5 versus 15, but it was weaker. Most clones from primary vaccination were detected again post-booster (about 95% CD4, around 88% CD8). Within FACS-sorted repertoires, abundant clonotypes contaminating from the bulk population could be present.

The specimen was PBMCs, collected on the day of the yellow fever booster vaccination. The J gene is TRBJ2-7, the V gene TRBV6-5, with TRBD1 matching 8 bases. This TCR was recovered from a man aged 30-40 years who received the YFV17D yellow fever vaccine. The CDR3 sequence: CASRYRTGPSEQYF. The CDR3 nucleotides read TGTGCCAGCAGATACAGGACAGGGCCTTCCGAGCAGTACTTC.